These 28 T cell receptor beta chains were sequenced from one sample in a study of a mutant IDH1 vaccine in newly diagnosed glioma. These TCRs' antigens remain unknown. Sequencing was performed with immunoSEQ multiplex PCR; in TCRdb, only in-frame clones are kept and a portion is missing. The sample has around 62,000 clones; approximately 89% are singletons. Regarding time point: week 11, during vaccination. Vaccination used 300 ug of mutant IDH1 20-mer peptide per dose, with topical imiquimod. The specimen comprised PBMCs, sampled from a glioma patient whose treatment included an IDH1 peptide vaccine. All receptors derive from a middle-aged man with glioma.

This clone occurred once. This sequence joins TRBV6-1 and TRBJ2-1; TRBD2 agrees at 9 bases. Trimming cost V 4 bases and J 5 bases; bases outside gene matches: 6. From germline, CDR1 is MNHNS and CDR2 SASEGT. The CDR3 is made up of 15 amino acids. The CDR3 loop reads CASSGGSGGHNEQFF. The CDR3 DNA follows: TGTGCCAGCAGTGGAGGTAGCGGGGGCCACAATGAGCAGTTCTTC.

This clone has only one observation. The rearrangement uses TRBV10-1 and TRBJ1-1; 10 nucleotides match TRBD1. The V gene's germline CDR1 is WNHNN and CDR2 SYGVQD (reference sequence). This CDR3 has 23 residues. Trimming removed 0 bases from V and 0 bases from J; junction bases left unmatched: 22. In DNA form, the CDR3 reads TGCGCCAGCAGTGAGTCCGGACAACCCACGACAGGGGGCCTACTTAAGATGAACACTGAAGCTTTCTTT. It translates to CASSESGQPTTGGLLKMNTEAFF.

The V call is TRBV19, the J call TRBJ1-2; D is ambiguous. CDR3 length: 14 amino acids. V was clipped by 0 bases and J by 4 bases, with 9 bases between them. Germline CDR1 LNHDA, CDR2 SQIVND (reference sequence). The CDR3 spells CASSIEGRTYGYTF. DNA for the CDR3: TGTGCCAGTAGTATAGAGGGCAGGACCTATGGCTACACCTTC. Full variable domain (outside the CDR3, taken from reference TRBV19 and TRBJ1-2): DGGITQSPKYLFRKEGQNVTLSCEQNLNHDAMYWYRQDPGQGLRLIYYSQIVNDFQKGDIAEGYSVSREKKESFPLTVTSAQKNPTAFYLCASSIEGRTYGYTFGSGTRLTVV.

The V call is TRBV4-1, the J call TRBJ2-4; TRBD2 matches at 14 bases. Germline V gene data show CDR1 as MGHRA and CDR2 as YSYEKL. V lost 3 bases and J lost 7; bases outside the gene matches: 2. The CDR3 runs to 15 residues. CDR3 DNA: TGCGCCAGCAGCCAGGGACTAGCGGGAGTTAACATTCAGTACTTC. This gives the protein CASSQGLAGVNIQYF.

The rearrangement links TRBV10-3 to TRBJ2-3; D is uncertain. Per the germline V gene, CDR1 is ENHRY and CDR2 is SYGVKD. CDR3 length: 14 residues. V was shortened by 3 bases and J by 12 bases, with 19 bases between the two germline ends. CDR3 protein: CAISDLLRADSQYF. CDR3 bases: TGTGCCATCAGTGACCTCCTTAGGGCCGATTCCCAGTATTTT.

The V gene is TRBV2, the J gene TRBJ2-5; 12 bases map to TRBD2. Germline CDR1 is SNHLY and CDR2 is FYNNEI. CDR3 length: 16 amino acids. V shed 2 bases and J 2 bases; nucleotides not matched to a gene: 3. CDR3 region: CASSESLAGGQETQYF. The CDR3 nucleotides read TGTGCCAGCAGTGAATCACTAGCGGGGGGTCAAGAGACCCAGTACTTC.

The chain combines TRBV27 with TRBJ1-3, with a possible D match to TRBD1 (5 bases). The V end lost 2 bases, the J end lost 2 bases, and 10 bases lay between the germline ends. The CDR3 length is 15 residues. Germline-derived CDR1 and CDR2 are MNHEY and SMNVEV (reference sequence). CDR3 in DNA: TGTGCCAGCAGTTTAAGGGGTGTGGCTGGAAACACCATATATTTT. It is translated as CASSLRGVAGNTIYF.

The genes are TRBV27 and TRBJ2-7; D gene unclear. V was clipped by 4 bases and J by 0 bases, with 16 bases between them. CDR3 size: 16 residues. CDR1 MNHEY and CDR2 SMNVEV come from the germline V gene (reference sequence). CDR3 in amino acids: CASSSSTVESSYEQYF. DNA for the CDR3: TGTGCCAGCAGTTCGAGTACAGTTGAAAGCTCCTACGAGCAGTACTTC.

The chain links TRBV19 to TRBJ1-6; 9 nucleotides align to TRBD1. V shed 3 bases and J 8 bases; nucleotides not matched to a gene: 5. CDR3 length: 15 amino acids. Germline V lookup: CDR1 LNHDA, CDR2 SQIVND (reference sequence). CDR3 nucleotide sequence: TGTGCCAGTAGTATTGGGACAGGGAGGGATTCACCCCTCCACTTT. Translated, it gives CASSIGTGRDSPLHF.

The chain joins TRBV2 to TRBJ2-2; tentatively, D is TRBD2 (6 bases). Germline CDR1 reads SNHLY; CDR2 reads FYNNEI. Trimming left V 0 bases short and J 4 bases short, with 21 bases between. This CDR3 is built from 19 residues. The CDR3 reads CASSEAPPSRGRGTGELFF. The CDR3 region has the DNA TGTGCCAGCAGTGAAGCGCCTCCCTCGCGGGGCCGAGGCACCGGGGAGCTGTTTTTT.

The chain links TRBV21-1 to TRBJ1-4. TRBV21-1 is annotated as a pseudogene. The CDR3 extends over 16 amino acids. The CDR3 coding sequence is TGTGCCAGCAGCAAAGGGGGTAGGACCCCTACTGAAAAACTGTTTTTT. Protein sequence: CASSKGGRTPTEKLFF.

The rearrangement links TRBV15 to TRBJ1-1; the match to TRBD1 covers 7 bases. This CDR3 comprises 16 residues. Germline CDR1 and CDR2: LNHNV and YYDKDF (reference sequence). J gave up 6 bases and V 1 base, and 11 bases lay outside the gene matches. The CDR3 DNA follows: TGTGCCACCAGCAGAGCTACGTTAGGGGGCGGCGCTGAAGCTTTCTTT. It yields the protein CATSRATLGGGAEAFF.

This chain joins TRBV28 and TRBJ2-1; D perhaps matches TRBD1 (6 bases). In germline, CDR1 is MDHEN, CDR2 SYDVKM. This CDR3 is built from 18 residues. The germline V and J ends were trimmed by 3 bases and 4 bases, with 22 bases remaining between them. CDR3 nucleotides: TGTGCCAGCAGTTTTCCGGGCAGGGGAGAAACGGATTACAATGAGCAGTTCTTC. Translating it yields CASSFPGRGETDYNEQFF.

V gene TRBV10-3 combines with J gene TRBJ2-2, with D possibly TRBD2 on 6 matching bases. The V gene's germline CDR1 is ENHRY and CDR2 SYGVKD. Trimming removed 6 bases from V and 7 bases from J, with 15 bases in between. The CDR3 covers 14 residues. The CDR3 bases are TGTGCCATCAGGAGGACCCAGGGAGGCGGGGAGCTGTTTTTT. Its translation: CAIRRTQGGGELFF.

This clone occurred a few times. The chain combines TRBV5-1 with TRBJ1-6, with 8 positions matching TRBD1. V lost 0 bases and J lost 10; bases outside the gene matches: 12. Germline loops: CDR1 SGHRS, CDR2 YFSETQ. The CDR3 is 17 residues long. The DNA for the CDR3 is TGCGCCAGCAGCTTGGACGGGATCGGACAGGGTTCATCACCCCTCCACTTT. Protein sequence: CASSLDGIGQGSSPLHF.

The chain is built from TRBV30 and TRBJ2-3; TRBD2 matches 8 bases. CDR1 and CDR2 (germline): GTSNPN, SVGIG (reference sequence). The CDR3 spans 16 residues. The ends lost 5 bases at V and 1 base at J; junction bases unmatched: 11. The CDR3 region is CAWQGLAGTGTDTQYF. CDR3 DNA: TGTGCCTGGCAAGGTTTAGCGGGGACCGGCACAGATACGCAGTATTTT.

The chain has TRBV21-1 and TRBJ1-6. TRBV21-1 is a documented pseudogene. The CDR3 runs 17 residues. The CDR3 reads CASSKAGPVFHNSPLHF. The CDR3 bases are TGTGCCAGCAGCAAAGCAGGGCCGGTATTCCATAATTCACCCCTCCACTTT.

As for this clone: Its ends do not fully match the called genes, so a read error is possible. V gene TRBV5-4 combines with J gene TRBJ2-7, with D unresolved. The germline gives CDR1 SGHNT, CDR2 YYREEE (reference sequence). CDR3 length: 13 residues. Here the CDR3 reads CASSLDSTPKWGF. Here the CDR3 DNA reads TGTGCCAGCAGCTTGGACAGCACCCCTAAATGGGGCTTC.

This sequence joins TRBV28 and TRBJ2-7; D remains unclear. The V end lost 9 bases, the J end lost 1 base, and 13 bases lay between the germline ends. The CDR3 is 13 amino acids. Germline CDR1 is MDHEN and CDR2 is SYDVKM. DNA of the CDR3: TGTGCCAGTAGAAGACACCCATCCTACGAGCAGTACTTC. Encoded protein: CASRRHPSYEQYF. The full variable domain, its missing parts supplied by reference TRBV28 and TRBJ2-7, is DVKVTQSSRYLVKRTGEKVFLECVQDMDHENMFWYRQDPGLGLRLIYFSYDVKMKEKGDIPEGYSVSREKKERFSLILESASTNQTSMYLCASRRHPSYEQYFGPGTRLTVT.

J is TRBJ1-1 and V is TRBV29-1; D gene uncertain. This CDR3 has 13 residues. Germline V lookup: CDR1 SQVTM, CDR2 ANQGSEA. V was trimmed by 6 bases and J by 1 base, leaving 12 bases between them. CDR3 DNA sequence: TGCAGCGTCCGCGGGAGAGAGAACACTGAAGCTTTCTTT. It codes for CSVRGRENTEAFF.

This chain joins TRBV7-9 and TRBJ2-5; TRBD1 aligns across 8 bases. Germline V lookup: CDR1 SEHNR, CDR2 FQNEAQ (reference sequence). Trimming at V came to 1 base and at J to 5 bases, leaving 3 bases not matched to a gene. The CDR3 is 14 amino acids. This CDR3 is CASSLVGQGETQYF. The CDR3 DNA reads as TGTGCCAGCAGCTTAGTCGGACAGGGTGAGACCCAGTACTTC.

The chain joins TRBV5-1 to TRBJ2-5; D is unresolved. V was trimmed by 4 bases and J by 5 bases, leaving 18 bases between them. The CDR3 extends over 15 amino acids. Germline V gene sequence: CDR1 SGHRS, CDR2 YFSETQ. The CDR3 is CASSPELRRRETQYF. The CDR3, as DNA: TGCGCCAGCAGCCCCGAACTAAGGCGCCGGGAGACCCAGTACTTC.

The J gene is TRBJ2-5, the V gene TRBV5-1; 11 bases align to TRBD1. The ends lost 4 bases at V and 7 bases at J; junction bases unmatched: 9. Looked up from germline, CDR1 is SGHRS and CDR2 is YFSETQ. This CDR3 spans 15 amino acids. CDR3 residues: CASSPRDRGMRTQYF. In DNA form, the CDR3 reads TGCGCCAGCAGCCCCCGGGACAGGGGGATGAGGACCCAGTACTTC.

This chain links TRBV9 with TRBJ2-4; D possibly corresponds to TRBD1 (5 bases). Germline CDR1 is SGDLS and CDR2 is YYNGEE. This CDR3 spans 14 amino acids. V gave up 1 base and J gave up 2 bases, with 7 bases separating them. The DNA for the CDR3 is TGTGCCAGCAGCGTAACAGGTCCCAAAAACATTCAGTACTTC. Translating gives CASSVTGPKNIQYF.

The chain joins TRBV4-3 to TRBJ2-1; D possibly corresponds to TRBD1 (5 bases). The CDR3 covers 16 residues. V lost 4 bases, J lost 0 bases, and 13 bases lay in between. The germline V gene has CDR1 LGHNA and CDR2 YSLEER. The CDR3 here is CASSRRPDSSYNEQFF. The CDR3, as DNA: TGCGCCAGCAGCCGCCGTCCCGACAGCTCCTACAATGAGCAGTTCTTC.

The V and J genes are TRBV29-1 and TRBJ2-3; 7 nucleotides align to TRBD1. CDR3 length equals 13 residues. The trim removed 8 bases at V and 2 bases at J, leaving 7 bases unmatched. Germline V lookup: CDR1 SQVTM, CDR2 ANQGSEA. CDR3 coding DNA: TGCAGCCACCGGGACAGCTACACAGATACGCAGTATTTT. Its protein is CSHRDSYTDTQYF.

The chain is built from TRBV5-1 and TRBJ2-5, with TRBD2 matching over 9 bases. Germline values: CDR1 SGHRS, CDR2 YFSETQ. The J segment lost 6 bases and the V segment lost 0 bases, leaving 12 bases of the junction unmatched. This CDR3 has 17 residues. The CDR3 DNA sequence: TGCGCCAGCAGCTTGGATCAGGGGCTAGCGGGGTATAAGACCCAGTACTTC. Translation: CASSLDQGLAGYKTQYF.

The chain uses TRBV7-2 and TRBJ2-7, with D perhaps matching TRBD2 (5 bases). The V end was cut by 5 bases, the J end by 1 base, with 12 bases between. This CDR3 region has 14 residues. The germline V gene has CDR1 SGHTA and CDR2 FQGNSA. As DNA, the CDR3 is TGTGCCAGCAGCCAGTGGAGGCTGTCCTACGAGCAGTACTTC. Its translation is CASSQWRLSYEQYF. Full variable domain (remainder filled in from reference TRBV7-2 and TRBJ2-7): GAGVSQSPSNKVTEKGKDVELRCDPISGHTALYWYRQSLGQGLEFLIYFQGNSAPDKSGLPSDRFSAERTGGSVSTLTIQRTQQEDSAVYLCASSQWRLSYEQYFGPGTRLTVT.